Detailed here is one T cell receptor beta chain. Its antigen remains unknown. For every donor, a draw yielded ten milliliters of peripheral blood. With 5 bases removed from V and 2 bases from J, the gap between germline ends came to 13 bases. This CDR3 is built from 14 residues. Germline CDR1 is KGHSH and CDR2 is LQKENI. Through a sample-barcoded 5' primer and a J-beta primer mix, a second PCR was run for about 6 to 12 cycles. TCRdb ran MiXCR on the 5' RACE reads and lists one entry per CDR3 protein. This sample has about 640,000 distinct CDR3 sequences, with around 54% found just once. This sample is drawn from a study of blood T cells in healthy people across ages. Notes on the study in general: Relative to aged donors, long-lived donors carried more naive CD4+ cells and displayed higher diversity. Expanded clonotype changes were possibly confounded by unknown donor CMV status. TCR beta diversity per million T cells fell roughly linearly with age.

This receptor was obtained from a man between 60 and 70 years old in good health. The sequenced sample consisted of blood. This sequence joins TRBV18 and TRBJ2-7, with D perhaps matching TRBD1 or TRBD2 (5 bases each). CDR3 in amino acids: CASSYGTETYEQYF. CDR3 sequence (DNA): TGTGCCAGCTCATACGGGACGGAGACCTACGAGCAGTACTTC. Complete variable domain (other parts from reference TRBV18 and TRBJ2-7): NAGVMQNPRHLVRRRGQEARLRCSPMKGHSHVYWYRQLPEEGLKFMVYLQKENIIDESGMPKERFSAEFPKEGPSILRIQQVVRGDSAAYFCASSYGTETYEQYFGPGTRLTVT.